The 10 T cell receptor beta chains below come from one sample, sequenced in a study of early T cells in non-severe SARS-CoV-2 infection. TCRdb reanalysed the 5' RACE reads using MiXCR and keeps one entry per CDR3 protein. The sample holds about 67,000 distinct CDR3 sequences; roughly 12% are singletons and the top ten take 3% to 4.5%. The sequenced sample was whole blood. These receptors were collected from an adult who was a healthcare worker with PCR-confirmed SARS-CoV-2 infection or an uninfected control (not recorded which).

This clonotype was observed many times. The genes are TRBV19 and TRBJ2-2; D unresolved. The V and J ends lost 1 base and 6 bases respectively, with 12 bases between them. The CDR3 has 15 residues. Germline assignment: CDR1 LNHDA and CDR2 SQIVND (reference sequence). In DNA form, the CDR3 reads TGTGCCAGTAGTATAGGGGGTACGCTGGCCGGGGAGCTGTTTTTT. Translation gives CASSIGGTLAGELFF.

This clonotype was found many times. The V gene is TRBV7-8, the J gene TRBJ1-5, with D unresolved. Per germline, CDR1 SGHVS and CDR2 FQNEAQ. V was shortened by 0 bases and J by 9 bases, with 9 bases between the two germline ends. The CDR3 has 13 amino acids. The chain's CDR3 is CASSLASSAPQHF. For the CDR3, the DNA is TGTGCCAGCAGCTTAGCAAGTTCGGCGCCCCAGCATTTT. The variable domain in full, with the rest retrieved from reference TRBV7-8 and TRBJ1-5, is GAGVSQSPRYKVAKRGQDVALRCDPISGHVSLFWYQQALGQGPEFLTYFQNEAQLDKSGLPSDRFFAERPEGSVSTLKIQRTQQEDSAVYLCASSLASSAPQHFGDGTRLSIL.

In its sample, this clonotype was seen many times. The chain links TRBV2 to TRBJ2-1, with TRBD2 identical over 11 bases. Unmatched junction bases numbered 10, after V lost 3 bases and J lost 6 bases. The V gene's germline CDR1 is SNHLY and CDR2 FYNNEI. This CDR3 comprises 17 residues. CDR3 DNA sequence: TGTGCCAGCAGTGAGTATACTAGCGGGAGTAACGGCAATGAGCAGTTCTTC. Encoded protein: CASSEYTSGSNGNEQFF.

This clonotype was seen a handful of times. Here the CDR3 DNA reads TGTGCCAGCAGCCAACAGGGGGGCTCCTACGAGCAGTACTTC. Protein product: CASSQQGGSYEQYF. The chain combines TRBV3-1 with TRBJ2-7, with D possibly TRBD1 on 7 matching bases. V gave up 2 bases and J gave up 0 bases, with 8 bases separating them. Germline-derived CDR1 and CDR2 are LGHDT and YNNKEL (reference sequence). The CDR3 has 14 amino acids.

A few counts support this clonotype. J is TRBJ2-7 and V is TRBV15; D possibly corresponds to TRBD2 (5 bases). Trimming pared 2 bases from V and 0 bases from J, leaving 14 bases between. Germline V gene data show CDR1 as LNHNV and CDR2 as YYDKDF (reference sequence). CDR3 length: 16 amino acids. CDR3 coding DNA: TGTGCCACCAGCAGATCCCTCCTCACTAGCTCCTACGAGCAGTACTTC. This sequence encodes CATSRSLLTSSYEQYF.

Many counts were recorded for this clonotype. The V gene is TRBV11-2, the J gene TRBJ1-6; the match to TRBD1 covers 10 bases. V dropped 5 bases and J dropped 10; count of bases not matched to a gene: 11. CDR1 SGHAT and CDR2 FQNNGV come from the germline V gene. This CDR3 has 16 residues. DNA for the CDR3: TGTGCCAGCAGCACCGTAGGAGGGACAGGGGACTCACCCCTCCACTTT. This gives the protein CASSTVGGTGDSPLHF. The full variable domain, in which reference TRBV11-2 and TRBJ1-6 provide the parts outside the CDR3, is EAGVAQSPRYKIIEKRQSVAFWCNPISGHATLYWYQQILGQGPKLLIQFQNNGVVDDSQLPKDRFSAERLKGVDSTLKIQPAKLEDSAVYLCASSTVGGTGDSPLHFGNGTRLTVT.

The V call is TRBV27, the J call TRBJ2-1, with D maybe TRBD1 (7 bases). V was clipped by 3 bases and J by 5 bases, with 11 bases between them. Germline V gene sequence: CDR1 MNHEY, CDR2 SMNVEV (reference sequence). The CDR3 contains 14 residues. The CDR3 sequence: CASSFGRGDNEQFF. CDR3 nucleotide sequence: TGTGCCAGCAGTTTCGGCAGGGGGGACAATGAGCAGTTCTTC.

This clonotype was observed a few times. V is TRBV5-4 and J is TRBJ2-5, with 8 bases identical to TRBD1. The CDR3 covers 16 residues. The V gene end was trimmed by 5 bases and the J gene end by 5 bases; junction bases not matched to a gene: 14. Germline CDR1 is SGHNT and CDR2 is YYREEE (reference sequence). CDR3 sequence reads: CASRPGQASVMETQYF. In nucleotides, the CDR3 is TGTGCCAGCAGACCGGGACAGGCGTCAGTTATGGAGACCCAGTACTTC.

In this sample, this clonotype turned up a few times. The chain links TRBV5-1 to TRBJ1-1; possibly TRBD1 for D (6 bases). The germline CDR1 and CDR2 sequences are SGHRS and YFSETQ. This CDR3 has 13 residues. Trimming took off 5 bases at V and 4 bases at J, with 12 bases between the two ends. CDR3 nucleotides: TGCGCCAGCAGATGGACAGAGGGCACTGAAGCTTTCTTT. Translation gives CASRWTEGTEAFF.

This clonotype was seen many times. The chain joins TRBV29-1 to TRBJ1-4; D remains ambiguous. The CDR3 spans 10 residues. V gave up 7 bases and J gave up 10 bases, with 10 bases separating them. Germline V gives CDR1 SQVTM, CDR2 ANQGSEA. The CDR3 bases are TGCAGCGCCCTTTTTGGAAAACTGTTTTTT. This translates into CSALFGKLFF.